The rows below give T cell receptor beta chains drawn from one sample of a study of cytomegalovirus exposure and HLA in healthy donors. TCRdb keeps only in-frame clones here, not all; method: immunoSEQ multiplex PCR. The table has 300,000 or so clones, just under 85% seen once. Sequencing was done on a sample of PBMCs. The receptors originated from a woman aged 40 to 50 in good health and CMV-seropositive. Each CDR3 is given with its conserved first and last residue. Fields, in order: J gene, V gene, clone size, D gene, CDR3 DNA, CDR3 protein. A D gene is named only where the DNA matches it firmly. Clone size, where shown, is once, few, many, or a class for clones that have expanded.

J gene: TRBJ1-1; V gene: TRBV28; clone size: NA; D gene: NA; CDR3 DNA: TGTGCCAGCAGTTTAACTGCTATGAACACTGAAGCTTTCTTT; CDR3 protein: CASSLTAMNTEAFF
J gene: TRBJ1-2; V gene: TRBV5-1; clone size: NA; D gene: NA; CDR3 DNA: TGCGCCAGCAGCTTGGCCCAGGCTGGGTATGGCTACACCTTC; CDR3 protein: CASSLAQAGYGYTF
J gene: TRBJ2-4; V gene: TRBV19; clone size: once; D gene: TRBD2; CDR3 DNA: TGTGCCAGTAGTATAGTCAGCGGGAGTTCTCAGGTAGCCAAAAACATTCAGTACTTC; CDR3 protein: CASSIVSGSSQVAKNIQYF
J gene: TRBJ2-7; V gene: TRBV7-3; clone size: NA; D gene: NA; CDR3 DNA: TGTGCCAGCAGCTTAACGGCTGGCTACGAGCAGTACTTC; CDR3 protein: CASSLTAGYEQYF
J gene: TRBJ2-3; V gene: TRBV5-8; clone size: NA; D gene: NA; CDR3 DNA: TGTGCCAGCAGCTTAGGGGCTACTCGGACAGATACGCAGTATTTT; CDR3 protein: CASSLGATRTDTQYF
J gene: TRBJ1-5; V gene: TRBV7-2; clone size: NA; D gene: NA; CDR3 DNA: TGTGCCAGCAGCTTAGGCGGCACAGGAGGCAATCAGCCCCAGCATTTT; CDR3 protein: CASSLGGTGGNQPQHF
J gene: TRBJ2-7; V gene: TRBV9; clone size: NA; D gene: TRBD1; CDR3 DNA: TGTGCCAGCAGCGTAGGATTAGGGGGACAGGTGAATTTCTACGAGCAGTACTTC; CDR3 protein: CASSVGLGGQVNFYEQYF
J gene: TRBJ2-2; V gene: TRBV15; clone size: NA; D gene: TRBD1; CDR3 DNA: TGTGCCACCAGCAGAGATTTGCCGGGACAGCGAAACACCGGGGAGCTGTTTTTT; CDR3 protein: CATSRDLPGQRNTGELFF
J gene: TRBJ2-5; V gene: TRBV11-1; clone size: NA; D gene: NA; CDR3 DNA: TGTGCCAGCAGGAGGAGGCAGGATAGAGAGACCCAGTACTTC; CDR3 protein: CASRRRQDRETQYF
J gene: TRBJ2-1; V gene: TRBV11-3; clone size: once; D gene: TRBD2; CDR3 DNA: TGTGCCAGCGTAATTAGGGCGGGAGGACGTCACAATGAGCAGTTCTTC; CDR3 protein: CASVIRAGGRHNEQFF
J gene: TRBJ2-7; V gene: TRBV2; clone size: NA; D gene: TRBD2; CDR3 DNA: TGTGCCAGCAGGACTAGCGGGAGCTCCTACGAGCAGTACTTC; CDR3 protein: CASRTSGSSYEQYF
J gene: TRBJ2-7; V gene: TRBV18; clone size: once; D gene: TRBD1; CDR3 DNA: TGTGCCAGCTCATCTTCCGGGACAGCTGCTAACTACGAGCAGTACTTC; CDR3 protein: CASSSSGTAANYEQYF
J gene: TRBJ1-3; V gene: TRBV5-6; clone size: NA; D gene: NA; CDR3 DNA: TGTGCCAGCAGCCGACTGAGTTCTGGAAACACCATATATTTT; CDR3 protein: CASSRLSSGNTIYF
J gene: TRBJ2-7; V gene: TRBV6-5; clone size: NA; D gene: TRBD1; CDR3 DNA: TGTGCCAGCAGTTACACCACAGGGGCCGACGAGCAGTACTTC; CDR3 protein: CASSYTTGADEQYF
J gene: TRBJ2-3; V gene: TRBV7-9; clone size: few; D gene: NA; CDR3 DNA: TGTGCCAGCAGCTTAGTTTTCGGGATTAGCACAGATACGCAGTATTTT; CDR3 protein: CASSLVFGISTDTQYF
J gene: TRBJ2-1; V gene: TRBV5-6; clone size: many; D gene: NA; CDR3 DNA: TGTGCCAGCAGCTCTGTCGACAGGAACAATGAGCAGTTCTTC; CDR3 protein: CASSSVDRNNEQFF
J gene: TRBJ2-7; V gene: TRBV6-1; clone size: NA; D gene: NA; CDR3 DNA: TGTGCCAGCAGTGGCAGGGCCACCTACGAGCAGTACTTC; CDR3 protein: CASSGRATYEQYF
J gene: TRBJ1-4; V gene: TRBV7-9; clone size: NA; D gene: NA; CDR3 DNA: TGTGCCAGCAGCAAACAGGGCATGAGTGAAAAACTGTTTTTT; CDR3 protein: CASSKQGMSEKLFF
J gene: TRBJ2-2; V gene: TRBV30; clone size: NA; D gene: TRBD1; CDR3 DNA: TGTGCCTGGAGCTACAAGAGGGGACAGCGGAACACCGGGGAGCTGTTTTTT; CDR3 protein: CAWSYKRGQRNTGELFF
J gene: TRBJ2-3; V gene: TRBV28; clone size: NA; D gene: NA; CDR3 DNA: TGTGCCGCAGGAGAGGTTGAGGGGGGGGGTCCGTATACGCAGTATTTT; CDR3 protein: CAAGEVEGGGPYTQYF
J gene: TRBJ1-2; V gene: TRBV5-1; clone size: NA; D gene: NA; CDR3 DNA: TGCGCCAGCAGCTTGTCCGGGGGGAACTATGGCTACACCTTC; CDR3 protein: CASSLSGGNYGYTF
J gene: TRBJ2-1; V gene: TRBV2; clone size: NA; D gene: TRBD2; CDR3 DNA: TGTGCCGGGCAGATTAGCGGGAGTCTTAATGAGCAGTTCTTC; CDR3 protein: CAGQISGSLNEQFF
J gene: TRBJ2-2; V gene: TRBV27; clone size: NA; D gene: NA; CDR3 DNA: TGTGCCAGCAGATTGAACAGGGCGAGCACCGGGGAGCTGTTTTTT; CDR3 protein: CASRLNRASTGELFF
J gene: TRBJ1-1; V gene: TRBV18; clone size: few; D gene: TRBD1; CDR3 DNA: TGTGCCAGCTCACCGCAAGGGACAGGGAGAACTGAAGCTTTCTTT; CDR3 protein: CASSPQGTGRTEAFF
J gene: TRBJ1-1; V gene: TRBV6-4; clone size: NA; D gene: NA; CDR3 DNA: TGTGCCAGCAGGCAGGGTCTTGAAGCTTTCTTT; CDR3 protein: CASRQGLEAFF
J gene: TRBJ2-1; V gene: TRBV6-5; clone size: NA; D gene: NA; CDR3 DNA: TGTGCCAGCAGTTCGGCGACGGGGAATGAGCAGTTCTTC; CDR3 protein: CASSSATGNEQFF
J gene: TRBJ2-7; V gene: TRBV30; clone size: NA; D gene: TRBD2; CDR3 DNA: TGTGCCTGGAGTGTCCTGTCCCTAGCGGGAGGACCTTACGAGCAGTACTTC; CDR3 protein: CAWSVLSLAGGPYEQYF
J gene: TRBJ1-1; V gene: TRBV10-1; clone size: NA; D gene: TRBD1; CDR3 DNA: TGCGCCAGCAGTCCCCTAGGGACAGTCCGAGCTTTCTTT; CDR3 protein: CASSPLGTVRAFF
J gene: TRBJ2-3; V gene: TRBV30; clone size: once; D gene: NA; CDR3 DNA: TGTGCCTGGATGGCTAGTAGAACAGATACGCAGTATTTT; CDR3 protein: CAWMASRTDTQYF
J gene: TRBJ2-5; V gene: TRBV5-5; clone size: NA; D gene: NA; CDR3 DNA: TGTGCCAGCAGCTTGTCCCCAGCGGAGACCCAGTACTTC; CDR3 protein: CASSLSPAETQYF
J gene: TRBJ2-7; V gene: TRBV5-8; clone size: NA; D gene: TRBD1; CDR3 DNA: TGTGCCAGCAGTCCCCGGACAGGGGCCTACGAGCAGTACTTC; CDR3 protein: CASSPRTGAYEQYF
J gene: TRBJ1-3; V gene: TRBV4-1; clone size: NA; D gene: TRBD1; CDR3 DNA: TGCGCCAGCAGCCAAGATGTTAACAGGGGGCAAGGAAACACCATATATTTT; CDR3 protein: CASSQDVNRGQGNTIYF
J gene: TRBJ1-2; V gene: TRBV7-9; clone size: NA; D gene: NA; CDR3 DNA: TGTGCCAGCAGCCCACTAGGTGCCCTTAACTATGGCTACACCTTC; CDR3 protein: CASSPLGALNYGYTF
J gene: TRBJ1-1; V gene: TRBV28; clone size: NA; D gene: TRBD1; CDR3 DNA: TGTGCCAGCAGCCCCGGGACAGGGACCCTTGAAGCTTTCTTT; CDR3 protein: CASSPGTGTLEAFF
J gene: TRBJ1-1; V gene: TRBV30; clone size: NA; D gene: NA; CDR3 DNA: TGTGCCTGGAATATCGGGGTTGAAGCTTTCTTT; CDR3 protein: CAWNIGVEAFF
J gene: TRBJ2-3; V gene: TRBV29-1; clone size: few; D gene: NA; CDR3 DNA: TGCAGCGATACCGTAGCGAGAGGGCCCCTACCCACCCCAATTCGCACAGATACGCAGTATTTT; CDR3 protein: CSDTVARGPLPTPIRTDTQYF
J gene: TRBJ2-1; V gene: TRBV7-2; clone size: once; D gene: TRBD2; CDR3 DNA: TGTGCCAGCAGCTCCCATAGCGGGAGGGCCAAATCTGGGGCGTTCTTC; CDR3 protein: CASSSHSGRAKSGAFF
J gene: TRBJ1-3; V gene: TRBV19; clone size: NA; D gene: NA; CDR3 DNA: TGTGCCAGTATGGTTGGGAGCTCTGGAAACACCATATATTTT; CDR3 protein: CASMVGSSGNTIYF
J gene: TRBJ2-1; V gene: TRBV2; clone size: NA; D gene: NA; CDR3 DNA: TGTGCCAGCAGGACGGGACTCGGCTCCTACAATGAGCAGTTCTTC; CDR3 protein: CASRTGLGSYNEQFF
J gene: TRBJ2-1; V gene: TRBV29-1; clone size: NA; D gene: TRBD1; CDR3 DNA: TGCAGCGTTGAACACCCGGGACAGTACAATGAGCAGTTCTTC; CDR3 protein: CSVEHPGQYNEQFF
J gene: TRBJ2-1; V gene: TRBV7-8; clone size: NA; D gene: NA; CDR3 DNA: TGTGCCAGCAGCTTTACTCACTGGGAGCAGTTCTTC; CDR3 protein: CASSFTHWEQFF
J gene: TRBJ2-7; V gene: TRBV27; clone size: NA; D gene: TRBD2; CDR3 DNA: TGTGCCAGCTTTACTAGCGGGAGGGCCCACGAGCAGTACTTC; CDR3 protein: CASFTSGRAHEQYF
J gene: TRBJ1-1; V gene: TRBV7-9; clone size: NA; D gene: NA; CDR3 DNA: TGTGCCAGCAGCCGGAACACTGAAGCTTTCTTT; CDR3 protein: CASSRNTEAFF
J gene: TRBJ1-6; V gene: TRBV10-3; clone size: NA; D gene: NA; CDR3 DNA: TGTGCCATCAGTGTGGTGGGGGCCCAAGGAGATAATTCACCCCTCCACTTT; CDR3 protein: CAISVVGAQGDNSPLHF
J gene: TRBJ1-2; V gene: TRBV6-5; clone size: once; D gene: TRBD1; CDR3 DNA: TGTGCCAGCAGGCCGCCGGGACAGAACTATGGCTACACCTTC; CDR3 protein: CASRPPGQNYGYTF
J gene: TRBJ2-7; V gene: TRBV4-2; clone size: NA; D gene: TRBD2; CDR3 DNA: TGTGCCAGCAGCCAAGATCAAAGCGGGACCGCCTACGAGCAGTACTTC; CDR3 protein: CASSQDQSGTAYEQYF
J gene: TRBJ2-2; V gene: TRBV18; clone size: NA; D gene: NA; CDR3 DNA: TGTGCCAGCTCACAGGGAGGCGACACCGGGGAGCTGTTTTTT; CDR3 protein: CASSQGGDTGELFF
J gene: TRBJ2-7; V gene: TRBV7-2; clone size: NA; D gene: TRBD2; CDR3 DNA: TGTGCCAGCAGCTTTAGCGGGTTAAGCTCCTACGAGCAGTACTTC; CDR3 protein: CASSFSGLSSYEQYF
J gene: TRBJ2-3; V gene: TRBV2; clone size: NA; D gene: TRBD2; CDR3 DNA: TGTGCCAGCAGTGATCTAGCGGGAGACACAGATACGCAGTATTTT; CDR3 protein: CASSDLAGDTDTQYF
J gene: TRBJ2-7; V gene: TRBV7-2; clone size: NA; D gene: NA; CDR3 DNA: TGTGCCAGCAGCCGGGGACTTTACGAGCAGTACTTC; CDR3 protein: CASSRGLYEQYF
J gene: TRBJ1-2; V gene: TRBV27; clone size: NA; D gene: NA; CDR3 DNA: TGTGCCAGCAGTTTAAAGCCGCTCTATGGCTACACCTTC; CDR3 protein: CASSLKPLYGYTF
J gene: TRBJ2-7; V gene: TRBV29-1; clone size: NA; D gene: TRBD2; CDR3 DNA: TGCAGCGTGACTAGCGGGGTAACCTACGAGCAGTACTTC; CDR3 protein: CSVTSGVTYEQYF
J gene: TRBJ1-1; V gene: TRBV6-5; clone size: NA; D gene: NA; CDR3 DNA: TGTGCCAGCCGAAAACAGGGTGGCACTGAAGCTTTCTTT; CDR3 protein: CASRKQGGTEAFF
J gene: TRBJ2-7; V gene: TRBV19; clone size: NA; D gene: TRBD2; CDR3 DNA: TGTGCCAGTAGTATAGTTGCGGGGGTAAACTACGAGCAGTACTTC; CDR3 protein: CASSIVAGVNYEQYF
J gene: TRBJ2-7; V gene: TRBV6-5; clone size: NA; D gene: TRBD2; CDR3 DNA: TGTGCCAGCAGTTACTTAGCGGGAGAGTACGAGCAGTACTTC; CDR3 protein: CASSYLAGEYEQYF
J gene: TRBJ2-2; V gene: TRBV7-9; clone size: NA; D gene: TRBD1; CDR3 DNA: TGTGCCAGCAGTCCCCGACAGGGTGGGAGTACCGGGGAGCTGTTTTTT; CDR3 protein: CASSPRQGGSTGELFF
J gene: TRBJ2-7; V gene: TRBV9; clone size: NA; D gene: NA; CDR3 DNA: TGTGCCAGCAGCCCCCTCGAGGGATGGGAGCAGTACTTC; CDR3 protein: CASSPLEGWEQYF
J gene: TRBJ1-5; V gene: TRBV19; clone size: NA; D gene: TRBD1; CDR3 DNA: TGTGCCAGTAGTATCCCGGACAGGGGTTCCAATCAGCCCCAGCATTTT; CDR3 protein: CASSIPDRGSNQPQHF